This T cell receptor (beta chain) was obtained from a study of blood T cell repertoires in COVID-19 (dated by TCRdb to the early 2020s). A note on the overall study: Collaborator samples came from the United States, Italy and Spain and covered acute and convalescent phases of COVID-19. The material from the prospective study consisted of cDNA or gDNA derived from T cells, B-cell-depleted T cells, or PBMCs. Subjects who had been exposed to COVID-19, were actively infected with it, or had recovered from it provided the deeply sampled blood TCRbeta repertoires that made up the dataset. The repertoires were released in a freely available public database intended as a resource for research on the immune response to SARS-CoV-2. Samples were obtained from the ongoing ImmuneRACE study (first 160 participants) and from about 1,300 subjects provided by 6 global collaborators. A de-identified subject ID, COVID-19 status, age in years and sex were almost always included in the sample metadata. HLA class I and class II types, where available, came from metadata supplied by the sample provider rather than from assay-based typing. Broader findings and caveats from the paper: Clinical and demographic metadata were provided uncurated, with the amount varying by source and participant.

At the junction V is shortened by 2 bases and J by 6 bases; bases outside the gene matches: 4. The CDR3 measures 14 amino acids from cysteine to phenylalanine. Only CDR3 DNA is held: 42 bases, read in frame from base 1. In the germline V gene, CDR1 corresponds to SGHTA and CDR2 to FQGNSA. TCRbeta CDR3 regions were amplified from genomic DNA by means of the immunoSEQ Assay, a bias-controlled multiplex PCR. On the authors' methods: Within the assay, amplification of reference gene primers was used to estimate how many nucleated cells each sample contained. To quantify the absolute abundance of each unique TCRbeta CDR3 rearrangement, sequence reads were collapsed and filtered. Productive Simpson clonality was computed per sample as the square root of Simpson's diversity index over productive rearrangements. TCRdb retrieved this table from immuneACCESS and kept in-frame rearrangements only. Not all clones are present; in checked studies, unresolved V genes account for under half, and no reason is known for the remainder. Clone size and the V and J calls come from that table; the DNA yielded D and trimming. Across this sample there are under 200,000 clones, with 75% to 90% seen only once. Of the sample, around 8.4% is held by the ten largest clones.

About this clone: Its antigen is unknown. Base qualities are not recorded, but no much larger clone differs from it by a single base.

Each collaborating institution followed its own protocols to collect whole blood in K2EDTA tubes. Collaborator samples were shipped for TCRbeta analysis as frozen whole blood, isolated PBMCs, or DNA extracted from either sample type. This receptor was identified in a woman older than 75 with active or convalescent COVID-19. The chain links TRBV7-2 with TRBJ2-7; 10 bases in the junction line up with TRBD2. Sequences were obtained from peripheral blood. The DNA sequence reads TGTGCCAGCAGCTTAACTAGCGGGGCCGTCGAGCAGTACTTC. Its translation is CASSLTSGAVEQYF.